What follows describes a single T cell receptor (beta chain). Its antigen is not known. This entry belongs to a study of CD8 T cells in ankylosing spondylitis. Study-wide results and caveats: In reactive arthritis synovial fluid and blood, some motif variants had been reported before. The study looked at matched synovial fluid samples from ankylosing spondylitis patients. Disease-linked clones were reported to be significantly enriched there. A motif in TCR beta, a set of roughly eight highly homologous variants, appeared characteristic of ankylosing spondylitis blood.

Quantitative 5'-RACE with molecular barcodes generated TCR beta libraries. MiXCR, run by TCRdb on the 5' RACE reads, gives a single entry per CDR3 protein. This sample has about 540,000 distinct CDR3 sequences; about 13% occur once, and the top ten carry 6.8%. CDR3 length: 17 residues. Trimming took 6 bases from V and 0 from J, leaving 18 bases between them. Germline lookup yields CDR1 KGHSH and CDR2 LQKENI. Specimen: blood, either unsorted or a sorted T cell fraction (not recorded which). This chain uses TRBV18 with TRBJ1-3, with no clear D. This clonotype was sampled from a male donor with ankylosing spondylitis. CDR3 sequence: CASSQTRTSDSGNTIYF. The CDR3 DNA sequence: TGTGCCAGCTCGCAGACCCGGACGTCGGACTCTGGAAACACCATATATTTT.